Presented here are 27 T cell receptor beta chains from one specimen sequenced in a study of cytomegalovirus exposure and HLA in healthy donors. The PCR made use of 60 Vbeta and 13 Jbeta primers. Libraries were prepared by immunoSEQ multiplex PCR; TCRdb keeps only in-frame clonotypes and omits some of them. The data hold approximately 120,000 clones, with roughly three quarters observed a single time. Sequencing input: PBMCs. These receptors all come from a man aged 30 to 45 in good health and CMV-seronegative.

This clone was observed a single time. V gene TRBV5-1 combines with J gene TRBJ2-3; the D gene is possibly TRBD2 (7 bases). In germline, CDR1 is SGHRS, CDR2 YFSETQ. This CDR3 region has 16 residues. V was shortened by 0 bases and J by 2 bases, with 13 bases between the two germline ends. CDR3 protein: CASSLEGGLNTDTQYF. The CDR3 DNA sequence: TGCGCCAGCAGCTTGGAGGGGGGGCTTAACACAGATACGCAGTATTTT.

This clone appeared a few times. The CDR3: CASSLGFGYEQYF. CDR3 sequence (DNA): TGTGCCAGCAGCTTAGGTTTCGGCTACGAGCAGTACTTC. The chain links TRBV11-3 to TRBJ2-7, with no clear D. This CDR3 comprises 13 residues. Germline V lookup: CDR1 SGHNT, CDR2 YENEEA. V was cut by 1 base and J by 3 bases, with 7 bases left in between.

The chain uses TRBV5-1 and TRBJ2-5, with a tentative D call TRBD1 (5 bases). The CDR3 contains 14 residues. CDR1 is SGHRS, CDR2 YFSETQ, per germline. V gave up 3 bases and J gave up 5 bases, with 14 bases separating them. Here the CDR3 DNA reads TGCGCCAGCAGCTGGGGCGAGTTGGGGGAGACCCAGTACTTC. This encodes CASSWGELGETQYF.

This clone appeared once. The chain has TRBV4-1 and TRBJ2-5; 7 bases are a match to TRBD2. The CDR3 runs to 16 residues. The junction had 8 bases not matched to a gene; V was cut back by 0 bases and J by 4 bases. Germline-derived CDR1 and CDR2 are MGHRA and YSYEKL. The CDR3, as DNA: TGCGCCAGCAGCCAAGATCGGCGGGGGATGGCAGAGACCCAGTACTTC. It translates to CASSQDRRGMAETQYF.

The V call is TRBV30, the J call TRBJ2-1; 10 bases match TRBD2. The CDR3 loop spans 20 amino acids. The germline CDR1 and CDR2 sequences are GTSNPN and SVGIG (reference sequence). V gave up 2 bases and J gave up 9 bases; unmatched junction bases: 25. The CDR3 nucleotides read TGTGCCTGGAGTAAAAGGAAGCGGGAGGGTTACTTCCTCTTTTTATGTGAGCAGTTCTTC. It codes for CAWSKRKREGYFLFLCEQFF.

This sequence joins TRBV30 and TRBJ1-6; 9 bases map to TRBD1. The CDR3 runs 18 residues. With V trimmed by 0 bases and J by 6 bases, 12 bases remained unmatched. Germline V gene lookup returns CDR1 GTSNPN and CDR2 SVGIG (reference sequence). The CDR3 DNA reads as TGTGCCTGGAGTGTAAGTTTCCCGCGGGACAGGGTTAATTCACCCCTCCACTTT. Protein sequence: CAWSVSFPRDRVNSPLHF.

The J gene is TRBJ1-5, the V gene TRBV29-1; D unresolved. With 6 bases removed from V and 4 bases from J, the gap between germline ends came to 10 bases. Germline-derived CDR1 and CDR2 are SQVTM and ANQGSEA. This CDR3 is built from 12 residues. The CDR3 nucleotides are TGCAGCGTGAGGGTGGGGAATCAGCCCCAGCATTTT. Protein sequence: CSVRVGNQPQHF.

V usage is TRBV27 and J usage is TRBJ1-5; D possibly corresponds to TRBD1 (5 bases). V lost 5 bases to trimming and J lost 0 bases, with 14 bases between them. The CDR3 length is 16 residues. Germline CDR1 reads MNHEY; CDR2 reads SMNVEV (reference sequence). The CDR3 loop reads CASSAMEGHSNQPQHF. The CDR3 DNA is TGTGCCAGCAGTGCCATGGAAGGACATAGCAATCAGCCCCAGCATTTT.

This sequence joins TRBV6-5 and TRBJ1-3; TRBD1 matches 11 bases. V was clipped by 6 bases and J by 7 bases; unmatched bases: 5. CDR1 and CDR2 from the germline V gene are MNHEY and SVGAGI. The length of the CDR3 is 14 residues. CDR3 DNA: TGTGCCAGCAGCTACGGGACAGGGGGGAACACCATATATTTT. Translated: CASSYGTGGNTIYF.

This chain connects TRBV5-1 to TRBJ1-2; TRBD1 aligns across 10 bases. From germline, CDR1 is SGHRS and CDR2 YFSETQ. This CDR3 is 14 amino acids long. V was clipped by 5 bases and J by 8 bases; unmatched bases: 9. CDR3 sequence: CASSGGQGTGGYTF. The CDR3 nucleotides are TGCGCCAGCAGTGGGGGACAGGGGACGGGAGGCTACACCTTC.

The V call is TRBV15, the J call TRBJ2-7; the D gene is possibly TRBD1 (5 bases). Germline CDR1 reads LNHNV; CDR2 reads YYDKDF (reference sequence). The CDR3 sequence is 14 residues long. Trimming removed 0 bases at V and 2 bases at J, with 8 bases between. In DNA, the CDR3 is TGTGCCACCAGCAGAGATCCAGGGCCCTACGAGCAGTACTTC. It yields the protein CATSRDPGPYEQYF. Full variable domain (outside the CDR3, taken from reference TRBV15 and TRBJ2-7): DAMVIQNPRYQVTQFGKPVTLSCSQTLNHNVMYWYQQKSSQAPKLLFHYYDKDFNNEADTPDNFQSRRPNTSFCFLDIRSPGLGDTAMYLCATSRDPGPYEQYFGPGTRLTVT.

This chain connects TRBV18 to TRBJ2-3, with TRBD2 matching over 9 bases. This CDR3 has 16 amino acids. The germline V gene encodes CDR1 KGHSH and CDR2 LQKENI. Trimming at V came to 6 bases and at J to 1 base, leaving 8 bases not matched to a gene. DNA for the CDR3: TGTGCCAGCTCCCAGGAAGCGGGAGGTCGCACAGATACGCAGTATTTT. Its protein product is CASSQEAGGRTDTQYF.

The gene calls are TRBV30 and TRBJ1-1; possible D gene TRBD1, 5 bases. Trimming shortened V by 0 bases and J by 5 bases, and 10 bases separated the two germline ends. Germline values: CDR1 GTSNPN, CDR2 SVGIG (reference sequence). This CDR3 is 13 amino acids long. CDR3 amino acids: CAWSVQAETEAFF. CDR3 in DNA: TGTGCCTGGAGTGTACAGGCCGAGACTGAAGCTTTCTTT.

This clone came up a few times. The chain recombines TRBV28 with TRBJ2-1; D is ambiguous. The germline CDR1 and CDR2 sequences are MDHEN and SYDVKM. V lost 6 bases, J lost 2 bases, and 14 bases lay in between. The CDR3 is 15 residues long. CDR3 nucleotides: TGTGCCAGCAGACGTGTATGGCCACCCTACAATGAGCAGTTCTTC. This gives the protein CASRRVWPPYNEQFF.

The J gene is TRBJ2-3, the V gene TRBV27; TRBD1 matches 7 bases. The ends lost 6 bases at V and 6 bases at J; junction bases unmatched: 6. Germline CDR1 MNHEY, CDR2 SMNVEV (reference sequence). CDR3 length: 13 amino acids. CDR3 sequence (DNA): TGTGCCAGCAGCCGGGGACAGCTGGATACGCAGTATTTT. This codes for CASSRGQLDTQYF.

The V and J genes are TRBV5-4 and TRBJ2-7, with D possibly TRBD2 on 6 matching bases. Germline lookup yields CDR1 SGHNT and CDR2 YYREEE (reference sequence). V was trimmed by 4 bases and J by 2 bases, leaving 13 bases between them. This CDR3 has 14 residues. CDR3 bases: TGTGCCAGCAGCGCGGGGCGCGGCGCCTACGAGCAGTACTTC. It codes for CASSAGRGAYEQYF.

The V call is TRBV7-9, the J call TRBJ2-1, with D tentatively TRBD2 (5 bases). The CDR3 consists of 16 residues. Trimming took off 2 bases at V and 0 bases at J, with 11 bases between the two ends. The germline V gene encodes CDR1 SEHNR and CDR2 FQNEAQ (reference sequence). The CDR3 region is CASSLSGISSYNEQFF. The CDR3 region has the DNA TGTGCCAGCAGCTTATCGGGGATAAGCTCCTACAATGAGCAGTTCTTC.

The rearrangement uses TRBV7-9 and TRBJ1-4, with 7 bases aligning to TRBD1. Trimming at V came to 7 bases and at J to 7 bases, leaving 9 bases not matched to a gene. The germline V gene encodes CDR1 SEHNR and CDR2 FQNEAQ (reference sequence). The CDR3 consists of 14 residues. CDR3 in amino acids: CASTESRGAEKLFF. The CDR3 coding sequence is TGTGCCAGCACCGAGTCCAGGGGGGCTGAAAAACTGTTTTTT.

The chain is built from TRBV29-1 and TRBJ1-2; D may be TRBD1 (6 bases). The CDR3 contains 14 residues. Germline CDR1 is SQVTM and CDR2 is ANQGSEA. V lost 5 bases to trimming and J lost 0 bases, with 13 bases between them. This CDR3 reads CSVMTGGANYGYTF. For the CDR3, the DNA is TGCAGCGTTATGACAGGAGGAGCTAACTATGGCTACACCTTC.

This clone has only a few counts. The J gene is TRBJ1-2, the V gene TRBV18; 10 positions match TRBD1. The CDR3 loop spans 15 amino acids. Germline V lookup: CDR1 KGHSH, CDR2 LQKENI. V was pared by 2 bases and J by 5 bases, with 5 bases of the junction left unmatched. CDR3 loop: CASSPLGTGEYGYTF. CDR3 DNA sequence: TGTGCCAGCTCACCATTGGGGACAGGGGAGTATGGCTACACCTTC.

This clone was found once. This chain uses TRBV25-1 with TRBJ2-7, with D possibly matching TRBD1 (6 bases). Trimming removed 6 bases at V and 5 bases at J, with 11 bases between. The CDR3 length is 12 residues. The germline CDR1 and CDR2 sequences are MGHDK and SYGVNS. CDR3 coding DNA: TGTGCCAGCAGAGGGCCAGGGGACGAGCAGTACTTC. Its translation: CASRGPGDEQYF.

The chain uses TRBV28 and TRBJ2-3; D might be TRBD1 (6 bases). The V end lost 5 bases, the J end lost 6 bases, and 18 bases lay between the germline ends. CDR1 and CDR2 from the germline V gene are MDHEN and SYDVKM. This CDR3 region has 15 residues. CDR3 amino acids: CASSLRDTSVDTQYF. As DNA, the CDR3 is TGTGCCAGCAGTCTTCGGGACACCTCGGTTGATACGCAGTATTTT.

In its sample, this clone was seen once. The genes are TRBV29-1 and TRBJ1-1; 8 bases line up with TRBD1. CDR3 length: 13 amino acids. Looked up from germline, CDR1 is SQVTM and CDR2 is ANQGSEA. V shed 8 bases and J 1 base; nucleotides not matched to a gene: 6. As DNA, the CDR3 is TGCAGCATGAACAGGGGGGAGAACACTGAAGCTTTCTTT. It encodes CSMNRGENTEAFF.

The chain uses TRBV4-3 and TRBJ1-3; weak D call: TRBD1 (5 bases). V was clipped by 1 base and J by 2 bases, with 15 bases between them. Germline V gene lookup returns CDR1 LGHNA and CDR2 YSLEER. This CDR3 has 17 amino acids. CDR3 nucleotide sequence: TGCGCCAGCAGCCAAGGGTCCCCAGGGTCGACTGGAAACACCATATATTTT. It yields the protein CASSQGSPGSTGNTIYF.

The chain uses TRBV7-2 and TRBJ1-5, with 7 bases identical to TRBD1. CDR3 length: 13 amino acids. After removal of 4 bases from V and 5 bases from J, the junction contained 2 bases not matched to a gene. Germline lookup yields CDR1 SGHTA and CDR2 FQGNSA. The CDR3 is CASSSGQYQPQHF. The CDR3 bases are TGTGCCAGCAGCTCGGGACAGTATCAGCCCCAGCATTTT. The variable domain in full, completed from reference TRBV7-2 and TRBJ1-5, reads GAGVSQSPSNKVTEKGKDVELRCDPISGHTALYWYRQSLGQGLEFLIYFQGNSAPDKSGLPSDRFSAERTGGSVSTLTIQRTQQEDSAVYLCASSSGQYQPQHFGDGTRLSIL.

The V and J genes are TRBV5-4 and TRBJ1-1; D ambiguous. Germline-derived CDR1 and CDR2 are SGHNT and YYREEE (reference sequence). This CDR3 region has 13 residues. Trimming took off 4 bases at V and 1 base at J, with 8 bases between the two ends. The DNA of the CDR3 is TGTGCCAGCAGCGCACTTGGGAACACTGAAGCTTTCTTT. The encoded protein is CASSALGNTEAFF. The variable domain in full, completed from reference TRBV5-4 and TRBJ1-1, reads ETGVTQSPTHLIKTRGQQVTLRCSSQSGHNTVSWYQQALGQGPQFIFQYYREEENGRGNFPPRFSGLQFPNYSSELNVNALELDDSALYLCASSALGNTEAFFGQGTRLTVV.

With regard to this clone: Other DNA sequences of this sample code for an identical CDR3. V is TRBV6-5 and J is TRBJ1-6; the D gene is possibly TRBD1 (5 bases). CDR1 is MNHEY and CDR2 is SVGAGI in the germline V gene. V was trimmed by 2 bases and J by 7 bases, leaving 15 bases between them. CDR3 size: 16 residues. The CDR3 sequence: CASSYQGRGVNSPLHF. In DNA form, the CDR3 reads TGTGCCAGCAGTTACCAGGGTAGGGGCGTCAATTCACCCCTCCACTTT.